This T cell receptor (beta chain) was profiled in a study of Graves' ophthalmopathy and Graves' hyperthyroidism. Concerning this clonotype itself: Its antigen remains unknown.

The CDR3 contains 16 residues. Germline CDR1 MDHEN, CDR2 SYDVKM. Trimming took 6 bases from V and 1 from J; bases not matched to a gene: 9. Study-wide results and caveats: Cross-validated, the 13-signature model showed 87.88%/81.08% sensitivity/specificity, and 80%/75% in the test set.

The TCR beta CDR3 regions underwent amplification from RNA transcripts. Amplification began with first-round RT-PCR using HTBI primers, then second-round multiplex PCR was performed. MiXCR was run by TCRdb on the multiplex PCR reads, yielding one entry per CDR3 protein. The data show about 620,000 distinct CDR3 sequences, with 22% seen just once and more than 5.5% held by the top ten. Each hyperthyroidism patient was newly diagnosed, with under 2 months' duration, and aged 18 to 65. The PBMCs had their origin in about 9.7 ml of fresh peripheral blood. The chain combines TRBV28 with TRBJ1-1; 9 bases match TRBD1. Sequenced input: peripheral blood. The clonotype comes from a woman under 30 with stable Graves' hyperthyroidism. Some clones in this sample may be carry-over from other donors' samples. CDR3 loop: CASSPDRGSPNTEAFF. As DNA, the CDR3 is TGTGCCAGCAGCCCCGACAGGGGGTCCCCGAACACTGAAGCTTTCTTT. The full variable domain, completed using reference TRBV28 and TRBJ1-1, is DVKVTQSSRYLVKRTGEKVFLECVQDMDHENMFWYRQDPGLGLRLIYFSYDVKMKEKGDIPEGYSVSREKKERFSLILESASTNQTSMYLCASSPDRGSPNTEAFFGQGTRLTVV.